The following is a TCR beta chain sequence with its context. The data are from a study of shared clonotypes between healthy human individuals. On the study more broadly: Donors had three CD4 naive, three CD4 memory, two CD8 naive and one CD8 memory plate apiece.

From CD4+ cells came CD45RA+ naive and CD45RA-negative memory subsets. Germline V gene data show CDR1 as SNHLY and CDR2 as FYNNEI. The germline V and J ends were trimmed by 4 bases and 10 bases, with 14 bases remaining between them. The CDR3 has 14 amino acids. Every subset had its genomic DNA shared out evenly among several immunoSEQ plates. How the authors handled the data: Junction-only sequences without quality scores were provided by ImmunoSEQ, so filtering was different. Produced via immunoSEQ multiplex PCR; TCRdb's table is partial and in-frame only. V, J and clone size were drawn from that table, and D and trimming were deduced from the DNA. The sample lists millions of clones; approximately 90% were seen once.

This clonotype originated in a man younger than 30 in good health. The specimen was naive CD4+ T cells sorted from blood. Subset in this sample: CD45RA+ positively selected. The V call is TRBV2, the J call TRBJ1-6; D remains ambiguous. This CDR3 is CASSASSPRSPLHF. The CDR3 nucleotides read TGTGCCAGCAGTGCGTCCAGCCCAAGGTCACCCCTCCACTTT.